These 23 T cell receptor beta chains came from one sample sequenced in a study of T cell responses to AZD1222 COVID-19 vaccine. Some clones are missing from TCRdb's copy, which holds only in-frame ones; the method was immunoSEQ multiplex PCR. The table records 150,000 to 200,000 clones, about 92% of them present only once. Specimen: peripheral blood, collected on day 0 of AZD1222 vaccination. Receptors originate from an adult in good health.

V usage is TRBV18 and J usage is TRBJ1-1; TRBD1 is a possible D gene (5 bases). The CDR3 has 15 residues. Germline assignment: CDR1 KGHSH and CDR2 LQKENI. V was clipped by 6 bases and J by 0 bases, with 14 bases between them. For the CDR3, the DNA is TGTGCCAGCTCCCGCTCGACAGAAATGAACACTGAAGCTTTCTTT. Translation gives CASSRSTEMNTEAFF.

The chain carries TRBV11-2 and TRBJ1-2, with D maybe TRBD1 (5 bases). The CDR3 is 13 residues long. V lost 5 bases to trimming and J lost 2 bases, with 9 bases between them. Germline V lookup: CDR1 SGHAT, CDR2 FQNNGV. DNA of the CDR3: TGTGCCAGCAGCACAGACAGCAACTATGGCTACACCTTC. Protein sequence: CASSTDSNYGYTF.

The rearrangement links TRBV19 to TRBJ2-7; TRBD1 aligns across 7 bases. V lost 5 bases and J lost 6; bases outside the gene matches: 13. Germline lookup yields CDR1 LNHDA and CDR2 SQIVND (reference sequence). CDR3 length: 15 residues. The CDR3 sequence is CASSPNVRGPGEQYF. CDR3 nucleotide sequence: TGTGCCAGTAGTCCCAACGTGAGGGGGCCAGGCGAGCAGTACTTC.

V gene TRBV27 combines with J gene TRBJ2-5; D may be TRBD1 (6 bases). The CDR3 is 13 residues long. Trimming shortened V by 3 bases and J by 3 bases, and 8 bases separated the two germline ends. Germline assignment: CDR1 MNHEY and CDR2 SMNVEV (reference sequence). Here the CDR3 reads CASSFGQKETQYF. The CDR3, as DNA: TGTGCCAGCAGTTTCGGACAGAAAGAGACCCAGTACTTC.

This rearrangement joins TRBV5-8 to TRBJ1-2; possible D gene TRBD1, 5 bases. V was cut by 4 bases and J by 4 bases, with 17 bases left in between. Germline V gene lookup returns CDR1 SGHTS and CDR2 YDEGEE. The CDR3 is 15 amino acids. Here the CDR3 reads CASSQGLSRGYGYTF. DNA of the CDR3: TGTGCCAGCAGCCAGGGACTCTCACGGGGCTATGGCTACACCTTC.

The genes are TRBV7-3 and TRBJ1-1; D remains ambiguous. V was cut by 3 bases and J by 7 bases, with 12 bases left in between. Per the germline V gene, CDR1 is SGHTA and CDR2 is FQGTGA. This CDR3 contains 13 residues. The CDR3 spells CASSLGIGVEAFF. The CDR3 DNA is TGTGCCAGCAGCTTGGGAATTGGAGTTGAAGCTTTCTTT.

The chain's CDR3 is CASSSPGIQETQYF. The DNA of the CDR3 is TGTGCCAGCAGCTCGCCAGGTATCCAAGAGACCCAGTACTTC. The chain uses TRBV5-4 and TRBJ2-5; D not resolved. The V end lost 3 bases, the J end lost 1 base, and 10 bases lay between the germline ends. The germline V gene has CDR1 SGHNT and CDR2 YYREEE (reference sequence). The CDR3 sequence is 14 residues long.

The chain combines TRBV5-1 with TRBJ1-3; D is unresolved. The V end lost 4 bases, the J end lost 0 bases, and 8 bases lay between the germline ends. The CDR3 has 14 residues. Per the germline V gene, CDR1 is SGHRS and CDR2 is YFSETQ. The CDR3 spells CASSGQPSGNTIYF. In nucleotides, the CDR3 is TGCGCCAGCAGCGGGCAGCCCTCTGGAAACACCATATATTTT.

The rearrangement uses TRBV5-8 and TRBJ2-7; 13 bases are shared with TRBD2. CDR3 size: 18 residues. V lost 4 bases, J lost 3 bases, and 13 bases stayed unmatched. Germline loops: CDR1 SGHTS, CDR2 YDEGEE. As DNA, the CDR3 is TGTGCCAGCAGCCGGCCGGGACTAGCGGGAAGGTTAGACTACGAGCAGTACTTC. Translated: CASSRPGLAGRLDYEQYF.

The V call is TRBV3-1 (or the pseudogene TRBV3-2), the J call TRBJ2-2; TRBD2 matches at 13 bases. Trimming at V came to 3 bases and at J to 6 bases, leaving 7 bases not matched to a gene. Germline V gives CDR1 LGHDT, CDR2 YNNKEL (reference sequence). The CDR3 sequence is 17 residues long. For the CDR3, the DNA is TGTGCCAGCAGCCAGCGTGGACTAGCGGGAGTATCCGGGGAGCTGTTTTTT. Amino acid sequence: CASSQRGLAGVSGELFF.

This clone is a singleton in its sample. The chain carries TRBV6-5 and TRBJ1-2, with no clear D. CDR3 length equals 14 residues. The V gene's germline CDR1 is MNHEY and CDR2 SVGAGI. V lost 0 bases and J 7 bases, leaving 12 bases between the germline ends. CDR3 in amino acids: CASSYSGQLGGYTF. CDR3 coding DNA: TGTGCCAGCAGTTACTCAGGCCAGCTGGGTGGCTACACCTTC.

V gene TRBV9 combines with J gene TRBJ1-2, with 7 bases matching TRBD1. Trimming took 4 bases from V and 0 from J; bases not matched to a gene: 15. This CDR3 has 18 amino acids. Germline V gene data show CDR1 as SGDLS and CDR2 as YYNGEE. CDR3 sequence (DNA): TGTGCCAGCAGCAATAGTCCTGACTTACAGGGGCCTAACTATGGCTACACCTTC. Translation gives CASSNSPDLQGPNYGYTF.

V usage is TRBV29-1 and J usage is TRBJ2-3, with no clear D. Trimming removed 5 bases at V and 6 bases at J, with 9 bases between. This CDR3 contains 11 residues. CDR1 and CDR2 from the germline V gene are SQVTM and ANQGSEA. The CDR3 protein is CSVINPDTQYF. The DNA for the CDR3 is TGCAGCGTTATAAATCCCGATACGCAGTATTTT.

The V gene is TRBV24-1, the J gene TRBJ2-2, with D perhaps given as TRBD1 or TRBD2 (5 bases each). V was pared by 4 bases and J by 6 bases, with 5 bases between. Per germline, CDR1 KGHDR and CDR2 SFDVKD. This CDR3 has 12 residues. The CDR3 protein is CATSEGPGELFF. Here the CDR3 DNA reads TGTGCCACCAGTGAGGGACCCGGGGAGCTGTTTTTT.

J is TRBJ1-1 and V is TRBV6-5; D ambiguous. Trimming stripped 2 bases from V and 2 bases from J, with 9 bases between. The CDR3 contains 14 residues. CDR1 MNHEY and CDR2 SVGAGI come from the germline V gene. The CDR3 is CASSYRAPNTEAFF. For the CDR3, the DNA is TGTGCCAGCAGTTACCGGGCTCCTAACACTGAAGCTTTCTTT.

The chain employs TRBV7-9 and TRBJ1-2; D not certain. The germline V and J ends were trimmed by 1 base and 6 bases, with 21 bases remaining between them. CDR1 and CDR2 (germline): SEHNR, FQNEAQ (reference sequence). The length of the CDR3 is 17 residues. The DNA of the CDR3 is TGTGCCAGCAGCTTAGGAGCAATTTCGTCCGTAAAGGATGGCTACACCTTC. It is translated as CASSLGAISSVKDGYTF.

V and J are TRBV10-3 and TRBJ2-7; 9 positions match TRBD1. Trimming cost V 10 bases and J 3 bases; bases outside gene matches: 4. This CDR3 spans 12 amino acids. Germline V lookup: CDR1 ENHRY, CDR2 SYGVKD. The CDR3 sequence: CATGTGRYEQYF. CDR3 coding DNA: TGTGCCACCGGGACAGGGCGCTACGAGCAGTACTTC.

The chain couples TRBV3-1 (or the pseudogene TRBV3-2) to TRBJ1-5; D may be TRBD1 (5 bases). The V and J ends lost 0 bases and 7 bases respectively, with 10 bases between them. In germline, CDR1 is LGHDT, CDR2 YNNKEL (reference sequence). The CDR3 runs 14 residues. The CDR3 here is CASSQEERGQPQHF. CDR3 DNA sequence: TGTGCCAGCAGCCAAGAGGAAAGGGGACAGCCCCAGCATTTT.

The J gene is TRBJ1-2, the V gene TRBV18, with D hard to call. The germline gives CDR1 KGHSH, CDR2 LQKENI. Trimming removed 3 bases from V and 3 bases from J, with 20 bases in between. This CDR3 spans 17 amino acids. In DNA form, the CDR3 reads TGTGCCAGCTCACCTCGGCAGACCCCCTTTCCCTACTATGGCTACACCTTC. This gives the protein CASSPRQTPFPYYGYTF.

The V gene is TRBV6-5, the J gene TRBJ2-1; D assignment may be TRBD1 or TRBD2 (6 bases each). The CDR3 runs to 14 residues. V lost 5 bases and J lost 7, with 15 bases in between. The germline CDR1 and CDR2 sequences are MNHEY and SVGAGI. CDR3 sequence: CASSIRGGRNEQFF. CDR3 nucleotides: TGTGCCAGCAGTATCCGAGGGGGGAGGAATGAGCAGTTCTTC.

The CDR3 DNA is TGCAGCGTTGAAGCTTCCTCCTTAACGGCTTTCTTT. Its translation: CSVEASSLTAFF. This chain links TRBV29-1 with TRBJ1-1; no clear D. The germline V gene encodes CDR1 SQVTM and CDR2 ANQGSEA. This CDR3 has 12 amino acids. Trimming took off 1 base at V and 11 bases at J, with 14 bases between the two ends.

V is TRBV28 and J is TRBJ1-1; unclear D gene. V gave up 3 bases and J gave up 0 bases, with 8 bases separating them. This CDR3 comprises 14 residues. CDR1 is MDHEN and CDR2 is SYDVKM in the germline V gene. Here the CDR3 DNA reads TGTGCCAGCAGTTTGTACGACTTGAACACTGAAGCTTTCTTT. Translating gives CASSLYDLNTEAFF. Drawing the rest from reference TRBV28 and TRBJ1-1, the complete variable domain is DVKVTQSSRYLVKRTGEKVFLECVQDMDHENMFWYRQDPGLGLRLIYFSYDVKMKEKGDIPEGYSVSREKKERFSLILESASTNQTSMYLCASSLYDLNTEAFFGQGTRLTVV.

Worth noting for this clone: An end of the junction differs from the germline gene, which may be a read error. The chain combines TRBV24-1 with TRBJ1-2; TRBD1 agrees at 7 bases. CDR1 and CDR2 (germline): KGHDR, SFDVKD. The CDR3 runs to 12 residues. The CDR3 DNA sequence: TGTGCCACCAGTGACGTCGACAGGGCGGAGGCCTTC. Residues: CATSDVDRAEAF.